Sequencing of this TCR beta chain was carried out in a study of CD8 T cells in ankylosing spondylitis (dated by TCRdb to 2017 to 2019). Broadly, across the study: The study set out to find disease-linked TCR variants by profiling T cell receptor beta repertoires in ankylosing spondylitis patients and healthy donors. The full study cohort was made up of under 30 ankylosing spondylitis patients and 108 healthy donors. Peripheral blood samples were taken, and synovial fluid was additionally collected from ankylosing spondylitis patients. Results and caveats for the whole study, not just this receptor: The disease-linked clones had a CD8+ phenotype and were found at relatively low frequencies in peripheral blood. The disease-linked clones were reported as significantly enriched in matched synovial fluid samples from ankylosing spondylitis patients. A TCR beta motif of fewer than 10 highly homologous amino acid variants appeared characteristic of blood from ankylosing spondylitis patients. Some of the motif variants had been reported before in the synovial fluid and blood of reactive arthritis patients, a finding that suggests common disease-initiation mechanisms.

This clonotype was picked up many times. Its binding antigen is unknown. The record has no base qualities; no much larger clone is one base away. CDR1 and CDR2, looked up from the germline V gene, are SNHLY and FYNNEI. From its cysteine to its phenylalanine, the CDR3 spans 14 amino acids. Only the CDR3 part of the read is kept: 42 bases, read in frame from the first base. Here V drops 5 bases and J drops 1 base, and the junction holds 1 base not matched to any gene. TCRdb lists the instrument as Illumina HiSeq 2500. TCR beta libraries were prepared by quantitative 5'-RACE with molecular barcodes. The study's processing was this. Disease-linked TCR variants were identified with a new computational method built on a probabilistic model of VDJ rearrangement. The raw public data were reprocessed by TCRdb itself: fastp quality trimming at Q25, MiXCR clonotype calling, in-frame beta chains only. Each CDR3 protein gets just one entry, which takes the most common genes and DNA from the rows behind it. None of the V and J calls come from the authors' own analysis; TCRdb made them. The sample table lists 200,000 to 300,000 distinct CDR3 sequences, about 10% of them with a count of one. The ten largest clonotypes hold 2.6% of the sample.

This TCR came from a male donor with ankylosing spondylitis or in good health (not recorded which). Specimen: blood, either unsorted or a sorted T cell fraction (not recorded which). The chain is made from TRBV2 and TRBJ1-1; the junction holds 10 bases that match TRBD1. The DNA sequence is given as TGTGCCAGCAGTCGACAGGGGGCGAACACTGAAGCTTTCTTT. Translated, this is CASSRQGANTEAFF. When the CDR3 is completed using the reference TRBV2 and TRBJ1-1 genes on either side, the full variable domain is EPEVTQTPSHQVTQMGQEVILRCVPISNHLYFYWYRQILGQKVEFLVSFYNNEISEKSEIFDDQFSVERPDGSNFTLKIRSTKLEDSAMYFCASSRQGANTEAFFGQGTRLTVV.